These T cell receptor beta chains were read from a single sample in a study of blood T cell repertoires in COVID-19. TCRdb's copy holds only in-frame clones and misses some; the assay was immunoSEQ multiplex PCR. The table has about 58,000 clones, almost 90% seen once; the top ten hold approximately 13%. The sequenced sample was peripheral blood. These receptor sequences come from a man between 60 and 75 years old with active COVID-19. Both conserved end residues are part of each CDR3. A D gene is named only where the DNA matches it firmly. Part of the rows lack a size; the others show once, few, many or a class for expanded clones.

D gene: NA
V gene: TRBV6-1
clone size: once
J gene: TRBJ1-1
CDR3 protein: CASSDILDTEAFF
CDR3 DNA: TGTGCCAGCAGTGACATCTTAGACACTGAAGCTTTCTTT

D gene: TRBD2
V gene: TRBV5-1
clone size: NA
J gene: TRBJ2-3
CDR3 protein: CASSVSGGAGDTQYF
CDR3 DNA: TGCGCCAGCAGCGTCAGCGGGGGGGCCGGAGATACGCAGTATTTT

D gene: TRBD2
V gene: TRBV19
clone size: NA
J gene: TRBJ2-1
CDR3 protein: CASLGGGAFEQFF
CDR3 DNA: TGTGCCAGTTTGGGCGGGGGGGCTTTTGAGCAGTTCTTC

D gene: NA
V gene: TRBV7-8
clone size: NA
J gene: TRBJ1-5
CDR3 protein: CASSLAEGGSNQPQHF
CDR3 DNA: TGTGCCAGCAGCTTAGCAGAAGGCGGTTCCAATCAGCCCCAGCATTTT

D gene: TRBD1
V gene: TRBV7-6
clone size: NA
J gene: TRBJ2-7
CDR3 protein: CASSSGQGAVKQYF
CDR3 DNA: TGTGCCAGCAGCTCGGGACAGGGGGCAGTGAAGCAGTACTTC

D gene: NA
V gene: TRBV4-3
clone size: once
J gene: TRBJ2-5
CDR3 protein: CASSLRASGQETQYF
CDR3 DNA: TGCGCCAGCAGCCTACGAGCGAGCGGCCAAGAGACCCAGTACTTC

D gene: NA
V gene: TRBV6-6
clone size: NA
J gene: TRBJ2-2
CDR3 protein: CASSYPTSAGELFF
CDR3 DNA: TGTGCCAGCAGTTACCCGACATCGGCCGGGGAGCTGTTTTTT

D gene: NA
V gene: TRBV5-1
clone size: NA
J gene: TRBJ2-7
CDR3 protein: CASSSTSGSGGEQYF
CDR3 DNA: TGCGCCAGCAGCTCAACTTCGGGTAGCGGTGGCGAGCAGTACTTC

D gene: NA
V gene: TRBV2
clone size: NA
J gene: TRBJ1-1
CDR3 protein: CASIGGEWGTTAEAFF
CDR3 DNA: TGTGCCAGCATTGGGGGGGAATGGGGGACTACGGCTGAAGCTTTCTTT

D gene: NA
V gene: TRBV7-9
clone size: NA
J gene: TRBJ2-6
CDR3 protein: CASSLEGVGANVLTF
CDR3 DNA: TGTGCCAGCAGCTTAGAAGGGGTCGGGGCCAACGTCCTGACTTTC

D gene: TRBD2
V gene: TRBV3-1/TRBV3-2
clone size: NA
J gene: TRBJ2-1
CDR3 protein: CASSQPTSGLYNEQFF
CDR3 DNA: TGTGCCAGCAGCCAACCGACTAGCGGACTTTACAATGAGCAGTTCTTC

D gene: NA
V gene: TRBV6-1
clone size: NA
J gene: TRBJ2-1
CDR3 protein: CASSERVAYNEQFF
CDR3 DNA: TGTGCCAGCAGTGAAAGAGTAGCCTACAATGAGCAGTTCTTC

D gene: NA
V gene: TRBV6-5
clone size: once
J gene: TRBJ1-4
CDR3 protein: CASSPTTATNEKLFF
CDR3 DNA: TGTGCCAGCAGTCCTACGACAGCGACAAATGAAAAACTGTTTTTT

D gene: TRBD2
V gene: TRBV19
clone size: once
J gene: TRBJ2-1
CDR3 protein: CASSQRTSGMVLRNEQFF
CDR3 DNA: TGTGCCAGTAGTCAACGGACTAGCGGGATGGTCCTACGTAATGAGCAGTTCTTC

D gene: TRBD1
V gene: TRBV11-2
clone size: NA
J gene: TRBJ1-4
CDR3 protein: CASSSGGYEKLFF
CDR3 DNA: TGTGCCAGCAGCTCAGGGGGGTATGAAAAACTGTTTTTT

D gene: TRBD1
V gene: TRBV7-2
clone size: NA
J gene: TRBJ1-2
CDR3 protein: CASSLRDSANSGYTF
CDR3 DNA: TGTGCCAGCAGCTTGAGGGACAGTGCTAACTCGGGCTACACCTTC

D gene: TRBD2
V gene: TRBV2
clone size: NA
J gene: TRBJ2-1
CDR3 protein: CASSVGLAGSNEQFF
CDR3 DNA: TGTGCCAGCAGCGTGGGACTAGCGGGAAGCAATGAGCAGTTCTTC

D gene: TRBD1
V gene: TRBV24-1
clone size: NA
J gene: TRBJ2-1
CDR3 protein: CATSRTGPESTEQFF
CDR3 DNA: TGTGCCACCAGCAGGACAGGGCCTGAATCTACGGAGCAGTTCTTC

D gene: TRBD1
V gene: TRBV2
clone size: NA
J gene: TRBJ2-5
CDR3 protein: CASKRTGGLRETQYF
CDR3 DNA: TGTGCCAGCAAAAGGACAGGGGGGTTACGGGAGACCCAGTACTTC

D gene: NA
V gene: TRBV29-1
clone size: NA
J gene: TRBJ1-5
CDR3 protein: CSASFGVNQPQHF
CDR3 DNA: TGCAGCGCCTCCTTCGGGGTCAATCAGCCCCAGCATTTT

D gene: TRBD1
V gene: TRBV6-5
clone size: NA
J gene: TRBJ1-4
CDR3 protein: CASSRDRARNEKLFF
CDR3 DNA: TGTGCCAGCAGCCGGGACAGGGCCCGAAATGAAAAACTGTTTTTT

D gene: TRBD1
V gene: TRBV27
clone size: NA
J gene: TRBJ1-6
CDR3 protein: CASKLGQGGQPLHF
CDR3 DNA: TGTGCCAGCAAACTAGGACAGGGTGGGCAACCCCTCCACTTT

D gene: TRBD2
V gene: TRBV7-3
clone size: NA
J gene: TRBJ2-7
CDR3 protein: CASSRPGGEQYF
CDR3 DNA: TGTGCCAGCAGCCGACCGGGGGGCGAGCAGTACTTC

D gene: TRBD1
V gene: TRBV6-5
clone size: NA
J gene: TRBJ1-1
CDR3 protein: CASTRWTGEPEAFF
CDR3 DNA: TGTGCCAGCACCCGATGGACAGGGGAGCCTGAAGCTTTCTTT

D gene: NA
V gene: TRBV30
clone size: NA
J gene: TRBJ2-5
CDR3 protein: CAWRYPGQETQYF
CDR3 DNA: TGTGCCTGGCGCTATCCAGGTCAAGAGACCCAGTACTTC

D gene: NA
V gene: TRBV6-2/TRBV6-3
clone size: once
J gene: TRBJ2-1
CDR3 protein: CASSSPLTAYNEQFF
CDR3 DNA: TGTGCCAGCAGTTCGCCTTTGACAGCGTACAATGAGCAGTTCTTC

D gene: NA
V gene: TRBV5-1
clone size: NA
J gene: TRBJ2-1
CDR3 protein: CASSSPGYNEQFF
CDR3 DNA: TGCGCCAGCAGCTCTCCAGGGTACAATGAGCAGTTCTTC

D gene: TRBD1
V gene: TRBV6-5
clone size: NA
J gene: TRBJ1-6
CDR3 protein: CASSWTGNNSPLHF
CDR3 DNA: TGTGCCAGCAGTTGGACAGGAAATAATTCACCCCTCCACTTT

D gene: TRBD2
V gene: TRBV30
clone size: NA
J gene: TRBJ2-4
CDR3 protein: CAWSVKPGLASQNIQYF
CDR3 DNA: TGTGCCTGGAGTGTAAAACCCGGACTAGCGTCCCAAAACATTCAGTACTTC

D gene: TRBD1
V gene: TRBV12-3/TRBV12-4
clone size: NA
J gene: TRBJ1-2
CDR3 protein: CASLGTVGYGYTF
CDR3 DNA: TGTGCCAGCCTCGGGACAGTAGGCTATGGCTACACCTTC

D gene: TRBD2
V gene: TRBV5-1
clone size: once
J gene: TRBJ2-2
CDR3 protein: CASSSSGRARSGELFF
CDR3 DNA: TGCGCCAGCAGCTCTAGCGGGAGGGCCCGATCCGGGGAGCTGTTTTTT

D gene: TRBD1
V gene: TRBV19
clone size: NA
J gene: TRBJ1-5
CDR3 protein: CACRQGARVDQPQHF
CDR3 DNA: TGTGCCTGTAGACAGGGGGCGCGTGTCGATCAGCCCCAGCATTTT

D gene: TRBD2
V gene: TRBV25-1
clone size: NA
J gene: TRBJ2-2
CDR3 protein: CASSELGGTNTGELFF
CDR3 DNA: TGTGCCAGCAGTGAATTGGGGGGGACGAACACCGGGGAGCTGTTTTTT

D gene: TRBD2
V gene: TRBV7-9
clone size: NA
J gene: TRBJ2-5
CDR3 protein: CASSLGTSQETQYF
CDR3 DNA: TGTGCCAGCAGTCTCGGGACTAGCCAAGAGACCCAGTACTTC

D gene: TRBD2
V gene: TRBV11-2
clone size: NA
J gene: TRBJ2-5
CDR3 protein: CASSKGAGGPQETQYF
CDR3 DNA: TGTGCCAGCAGTAAAGGGGCGGGGGGCCCCCAAGAGACCCAGTACTTC

D gene: TRBD1
V gene: TRBV28
clone size: NA
J gene: TRBJ1-1
CDR3 protein: CASSLAGGYTEAFF
CDR3 DNA: TGTGCCAGCAGTTTAGCAGGGGGTTACACTGAAGCTTTCTTT

D gene: TRBD1
V gene: TRBV10-3
clone size: NA
J gene: TRBJ2-5
CDR3 protein: CAISPTGSVEETQYF
CDR3 DNA: TGTGCCATCAGCCCGACAGGGTCGGTTGAAGAGACCCAGTACTTC

D gene: NA
V gene: TRBV2
clone size: NA
J gene: TRBJ1-5
CDR3 protein: CASSVEGGQPQHF
CDR3 DNA: TGTGCCAGCAGTGTAGAAGGGGGTCAGCCCCAGCATTTT

D gene: TRBD1
V gene: TRBV6-5
clone size: NA
J gene: TRBJ2-1
CDR3 protein: CASSYSSDRRNEQFF
CDR3 DNA: TGTGCCAGCAGTTACTCTTCGGACAGGCGCAATGAGCAGTTCTTC

D gene: TRBD2
V gene: TRBV6-5
clone size: NA
J gene: TRBJ2-5
CDR3 protein: CASSSGLALIETQYF
CDR3 DNA: TGTGCCAGCAGTTCCGGACTAGCATTGATAGAGACCCAGTACTTC

D gene: NA
V gene: TRBV27
clone size: once
J gene: TRBJ1-4
CDR3 protein: CASSSHRRTLNEKLFF
CDR3 DNA: TGTGCCAGCAGTTCACACAGACGGACTCTTAATGAAAAACTGTTTTTT